These T cell receptor beta chains were read from a single sample in a study of shared clonotypes between healthy human individuals. Sequencing used immunoSEQ multiplex PCR; TCRdb keeps in-frame clones, though not all of them. The table shows around 1.4 million clones, with approximately 98.5% occurring only once. Input material: naive CD4+ T cells sorted from blood. Receptor source: a man younger than 45 in good health. Both conserved end residues are part of each CDR3. The order of the fields is J gene, V gene, clone size, CDR3 protein. Size tells how often a clone was seen (once, few, many) or the class of an expanded clone, and some rows leave it out.

J: TRBJ1-5; V: TRBV28; size: -; CDR3: CASSPQGGKIQPQHF
J: TRBJ2-1; V: TRBV5-1; size: -; CDR3: CASRPGAGSSYNEQFF
J: TRBJ2-5; V: TRBV11-2; size: -; CDR3: CASSSKLTGDLRETQYF
J: TRBJ2-6; V: TRBV28; size: -; CDR3: CASTPGTGADGANVLTF
J: TRBJ2-7; V: TRBV7-7; size: -; CDR3: CASSQARGYEQYF
J: TRBJ2-1; V: TRBV5-1; size: -; CDR3: CASSPKGTSGALYNEQFF
J: TRBJ1-1; V: TRBV5-1; size: -; CDR3: CASSLVGDRGRSAFF
J: TRBJ1-5; V: TRBV5-5; size: once; CDR3: CASSFRGLLNQPQHF
J: TRBJ2-5; V: TRBV18; size: -; CDR3: CASSPLNVGSTGGVETQYF
J: TRBJ1-5; V: TRBV19; size: -; CDR3: CASIPGTGFSQPQHF
J: TRBJ1-1; V: TRBV9; size: -; CDR3: CASSAHRGLNTEAFF
J: TRBJ1-3; V: TRBV5-6; size: -; CDR3: CASSLGWTDSFSGNTIYF
J: TRBJ2-7; V: TRBV27; size: once; CDR3: CASSFGRPSSYEQYF
J: TRBJ2-2; V: TRBV18; size: -; CDR3: CASSPPSGGTGELFF
J: TRBJ2-5; V: TRBV5-4; size: once; CDR3: CASSLPGRQETQYF
J: TRBJ2-3; V: TRBV7-9; size: -; CDR3: CASSSPPHDTQYF
J: TRBJ1-1; V: TRBV6-1; size: -; CDR3: CASSEQGAVNTEAFF
J: TRBJ2-7; V: TRBV10-1; size: -; CDR3: CASRDSGTSGEQYF
J: TRBJ2-1; V: TRBV6-5; size: once; CDR3: CASSVAGDQYNEQFF
J: TRBJ2-3; V: TRBV2; size: -; CDR3: CASSEQPVKRSTQYF
J: TRBJ2-1; V: TRBV11-1; size: -; CDR3: CASSLNSGQSQQFF